This passage covers 32 T cell receptor beta chains from one sample sequenced in a study of long-term antiretroviral therapy in people with HIV. This was the immunoSEQ v3.0 assay at survey level. Sequencing was performed with immunoSEQ multiplex PCR; in TCRdb, only in-frame clones are kept and a portion is missing. This sample has some 28,000 clones, with 80% found just once. The sample here was unsorted PBMCs, taken 0.3 years after starting antiretroviral therapy. All receptors derive from a man aged 40-49 years with HIV.

The chain joins TRBV14 to TRBJ2-3, with TRBD2 matching over 7 bases. Germline V gives CDR1 SGHDN, CDR2 FVKESK. V was pared by 4 bases and J by 1 base, with 11 bases of the junction left unmatched. The CDR3 covers 17 residues. CDR3 in amino acids: CASSPRQREGGTDTQYF. Written as DNA, the CDR3 is TGTGCCAGCAGCCCACGCCAGCGGGAAGGAGGCACAGATACGCAGTATTTT.

This chain uses TRBV7-9 with TRBJ1-1; 7 positions agree with TRBD1. Germline CDR1 reads SEHNR; CDR2 reads FQNEAQ (reference sequence). This CDR3 spans 13 amino acids. With 4 bases clipped from V and 4 bases from J, the junction kept 3 bases outside the gene matches. The CDR3: CASSSQGGTEAFF. For the CDR3, the DNA is TGTGCCAGCAGCTCTCAGGGGGGCACTGAAGCTTTCTTT.

This sequence joins TRBV5-6 and TRBJ1-1; 9 bases line up with TRBD1. Trimming at V came to 3 bases and at J to 5 bases, leaving 2 bases not matched to a gene. CDR1 is SGHDT, CDR2 YYEEEE, per germline. This CDR3 has 13 residues. The CDR3 reads CASSWTGETEAFF. Written as DNA, the CDR3 is TGTGCCAGCAGCTGGACAGGGGAGACTGAAGCTTTCTTT.

V usage is TRBV28 and J usage is TRBJ2-7, with 7 bases identical to TRBD1. Germline V gives CDR1 MDHEN, CDR2 SYDVKM. This CDR3 region has 16 residues. The V and J ends lost 5 bases and 1 base, in that order; junction bases with no gene match: 11. The CDR3 protein is CASSLSGQARSYEQYF. CDR3 bases: TGTGCCAGCAGTCTATCCGGACAGGCGAGATCCTACGAGCAGTACTTC.

The chain employs TRBV11-1 and TRBJ2-1; D call uncertain. This CDR3 spans 11 amino acids. The V gene lost 6 bases and the J gene lost 4 bases, with 4 bases spanning the gap. Germline CDR1 and CDR2: SGHAT and FQDESV (reference sequence). CDR3 in DNA: TGTGCCAGCAGTCATTACAATGAGCAGTTCTTC. It encodes CASSHYNEQFF.

This chain uses TRBV7-2 with TRBJ2-5; 7 bases map to TRBD2. Germline V gives CDR1 SGHTA, CDR2 FQGNSA. Trimming removed 2 bases from V and 1 base from J; junction bases left unmatched: 13. The CDR3 loop spans 18 amino acids. CDR3 in amino acids: CASSLTLSAGVVQETQYF. DNA of the CDR3: TGTGCCAGCAGCTTAACCCTGTCGGCGGGAGTTGTCCAAGAGACCCAGTACTTC.

This clone was detected only a few times. This chain links TRBV2 with TRBJ1-2; the D gene is possibly TRBD1 (6 bases). V was pared by 2 bases and J by 2 bases, with 9 bases between. Germline CDR1 reads SNHLY; CDR2 reads FYNNEI. The CDR3 runs 14 residues. DNA of the CDR3: TGTGCCAGCAGTGAAAACAGGGAGAACTATGGCTACACCTTC. Translating gives CASSENRENYGYTF.

The chain recombines TRBV7-2 with TRBJ2-3; 7 bases agree with TRBD1. This CDR3 contains 14 residues. Germline values: CDR1 SGHTA, CDR2 FQGNSA. The trim removed 5 bases at V and 4 bases at J, leaving 6 bases unmatched. The CDR3 is CASSQYRGPDTQYF. The DNA for the CDR3 is TGTGCCAGCAGCCAATACAGGGGCCCAGATACGCAGTATTTT.

This chain connects TRBV27 to TRBJ1-5; no definite D call. CDR3 length equals 13 residues. Germline CDR1 and CDR2: MNHEY and SMNVEV (reference sequence). V was trimmed by 6 bases and J by 0 bases, leaving 6 bases between them. For the CDR3, the DNA is TGTGCCAGCAGCGACGTTAGCAATCAGCCCCAGCATTTT. As protein: CASSDVSNQPQHF.

V is TRBV18 and J is TRBJ2-1; 8 bases are a match to TRBD1. Germline CDR1 KGHSH, CDR2 LQKENI. This CDR3 is built from 15 residues. J was trimmed by 8 bases and V by 3 bases; bases with no gene match: 9. The CDR3 protein is CASSPRGQGGDEQFF. As DNA, the CDR3 is TGTGCCAGCTCACCCCGAGGACAGGGTGGCGATGAGCAGTTCTTC.

A single count supports this clone. The chain combines TRBV7-2 with TRBJ2-7, with 10 bases lining up with TRBD2. The ends lost 4 bases at V and 4 bases at J; junction bases unmatched: 4. The CDR3 has 14 amino acids. Germline CDR1 reads SGHTA; CDR2 reads FQGNSA. The chain's CDR3 is CASSSAGGPYEQYF. CDR3 coding DNA: TGTGCCAGCAGCTCAGCGGGAGGGCCTTACGAGCAGTACTTC.

The chain is built from TRBV19 and TRBJ2-1; 16 bases align to TRBD2. There are 14 residues in the CDR3. Trimming took 5 bases from V and 15 from J; bases not matched to a gene: 7. The germline gives CDR1 LNHDA, CDR2 SQIVND (reference sequence). Written as DNA, the CDR3 is TGTGCCAGTAGTGCCGGGACTAGCGGGAGGGAGTGGTTCTTC. Amino acid sequence: CASSAGTSGREWFF.

The count of this clone is one. V is TRBV2 and J is TRBJ1-1; D remains unclear. Germline V CDR1 and CDR2: SNHLY, FYNNEI. CDR3 length: 13 residues. Between the trimmed V and J ends, which lost 5 bases and 2 bases, there was a span of 9 bases. CDR3 protein: CASSKEGNTEAFF. The CDR3 nucleotides are TGTGCCAGCAGTAAGGAGGGAAACACTGAAGCTTTCTTT.

The chain has TRBV9 and TRBJ2-1; maybe TRBD2 (6 bases). This CDR3 is built from 16 residues. CDR1 is SGDLS and CDR2 is YYNGEE in the germline V gene. The V end lost 2 bases, the J end lost 6 bases, and 18 bases lay between the germline ends. The CDR3 loop reads CASSVSPGRGTNEQFF. Written as DNA, the CDR3 is TGTGCCAGCAGCGTGAGCCCTGGGCGGGGAACCAATGAGCAGTTCTTC.

This clone appeared a few times. The V and J genes are TRBV28 and TRBJ2-3; TRBD2 aligns across 8 bases. Germline-derived CDR1 and CDR2 are MDHEN and SYDVKM. V gave up 6 bases and J gave up 1 base; unmatched junction bases: 6. The CDR3 sequence is 15 residues long. CDR3 sequence (DNA): TGTGCCAGCAGGCCCAGCGGGAGACGCACAGATACGCAGTATTTT. Amino acids: CASRPSGRRTDTQYF.

The rearrangement links TRBV28 to TRBJ2-7, with 8 bases aligning to TRBD1. The germline V gene has CDR1 MDHEN and CDR2 SYDVKM. The CDR3 loop spans 15 amino acids. Germline trimming cut 2 bases from V and 6 bases from J; bases unmatched to any gene: 9. In DNA, the CDR3 is TGTGCCAGCAGTTTAGAGGACAGGGTGAAGGTCGAGCAGTACTTC. Amino acid sequence: CASSLEDRVKVEQYF.

The V gene is TRBV14, the J gene TRBJ2-5, with 9 bases matching TRBD2. The junction had 2 bases not matched to a gene; V was cut back by 2 bases and J by 1 base. The CDR3 sequence is 15 residues long. Germline V CDR1 and CDR2: SGHDN, FVKESK. CDR3: CASSQQLAGQETQYF. The DNA for the CDR3 is TGTGCCAGCAGCCAACAACTAGCGGGCCAAGAGACCCAGTACTTC.

The chain has TRBV11-2 and TRBJ2-7; 7 bases fit TRBD1. Germline assignment: CDR1 SGHAT and CDR2 FQNNGV. The CDR3 has 14 residues. Germline trimming cut 1 base from V and 3 bases from J; bases unmatched to any gene: 3. The CDR3 DNA reads TGTGCCAGCAGCTTAGGAGCAGGGGGCTACGAGCAGTACTTC. Its protein is CASSLGAGGYEQYF.

This clone is termed medium-sized (0.01 to 0.1%). V usage is TRBV29-1 and J usage is TRBJ2-7; the D gene is possibly TRBD1 (6 bases). V lost 0 bases and J 0 bases, leaving 6 bases between the germline ends. Germline CDR1 SQVTM, CDR2 ANQGSEA. There are 13 residues in the CDR3. The CDR3 region has the DNA TGCAGCGTTGAAGAGGACAGCTCCTACGAGCAGTACTTC. This gives the protein CSVEEDSSYEQYF.

This clone showed up just a few times. The CDR3, as DNA: TGTGCCAGCAGCCAAGATGGGCGAGGATCGGTGGAGACCCAGTACTTC. It translates to CASSQDGRGSVETQYF. The chain is built from TRBV14 and TRBJ2-5, with no clear D. Germline V gives CDR1 SGHDN, CDR2 FVKESK. The V end was cut by 0 bases, the J end by 5 bases, with 16 bases between. The CDR3 has 16 residues.

V gene TRBV6-1 combines with J gene TRBJ2-7; 9 bases align to TRBD2. Germline values: CDR1 MNHNS, CDR2 SASEGT. This CDR3 region has 17 residues. V was pared by 1 base and J by 4 bases, with 11 bases of the junction left unmatched. The CDR3 nucleotides read TGTGCCAGCAGTGAAGGCGTATTGGGTCTAGCGGGGTACGAGCAGTACTTC. Amino acids: CASSEGVLGLAGYEQYF.

The V and J genes are TRBV13 and TRBJ2-1; D unclear. Trimming stripped 0 bases from V and 10 bases from J, with 7 bases between. From germline, CDR1 is PRHDT and CDR2 FYEKMQ (reference sequence). The CDR3 sequence is 12 residues long. The CDR3: CASSLGRLEQFF. The CDR3 nucleotides are TGTGCCAGCAGCTTAGGACGACTGGAGCAGTTCTTC.

As DNA, the CDR3 is TGTGCCAGCTCAACCCGAAAGGGCGACTCCGGAAACACCATATATTTT. It is translated as CASSTRKGDSGNTIYF. The V call is TRBV18, the J call TRBJ1-3; D uncertain. Between the trimmed V and J ends, which lost 5 bases and 4 bases, there was a span of 18 bases. Germline V lookup: CDR1 KGHSH, CDR2 LQKENI. The CDR3 contains 16 residues. The variable domain in full, with the rest retrieved from reference TRBV18 and TRBJ1-3, is NAGVMQNPRHLVRRRGQEARLRCSPMKGHSHVYWYRQLPEEGLKFMVYLQKENIIDESGMPKERFSAEFPKEGPSILRIQQVVRGDSAAYFCASSTRKGDSGNTIYFGEGSWLTVV.

J is TRBJ2-7 and V is TRBV28; 8 nucleotides match TRBD1. The CDR3 consists of 14 residues. The V gene end was trimmed by 1 base and the J gene end by 3 bases; junction bases not matched to a gene: 2. Germline values: CDR1 MDHEN, CDR2 SYDVKM. In DNA form, the CDR3 reads TGTGCCAGCAGTTTATTCACAGGGGGCTACGAGCAGTACTTC. This translates into CASSLFTGGYEQYF.

CDR3 loop: CASSLDGTSGLLTDTQYF. DNA of the CDR3: TGTGCCAGCAGCTTAGATGGGACTAGCGGCCTTCTCACAGATACGCAGTATTTT. The chain employs TRBV11-2 and TRBJ2-3; TRBD2 matches 11 bases. V was clipped by 0 bases and J by 2 bases; unmatched bases: 7. The length of the CDR3 is 18 residues. The V gene's germline CDR1 is SGHAT and CDR2 FQNNGV.

The chain combines TRBV19 with TRBJ2-7; D is unresolved. The V and J ends lost 3 bases and 7 bases respectively, with 13 bases between them. From germline, CDR1 is LNHDA and CDR2 SQIVND (reference sequence). The CDR3 spans 13 residues. The CDR3 DNA sequence: TGTGCCAGTAGTATGAGTGCCTATCGAGAGCAGTACTTC. Protein: CASSMSAYREQYF.

The V gene is TRBV7-9, the J gene TRBJ1-1; TRBD1 matches at 7 bases. The germline gives CDR1 SEHNR, CDR2 FQNEAQ (reference sequence). The CDR3 covers 12 residues. With V trimmed by 4 bases and J by 11 bases, 7 bases remained unmatched. Here the CDR3 reads CASSSGGWWAFF. CDR3 bases: TGTGCCAGCAGCTCAGGGGGGTGGTGGGCTTTCTTT.

This chain connects TRBV27 to TRBJ2-3, with 9 bases lining up with TRBD2. The germline CDR1 and CDR2 sequences are MNHEY and SMNVEV (reference sequence). CDR3 length equals 16 residues. V lost 6 bases to trimming and J lost 4 bases; unmatched junction nucleotides: 11. The CDR3 spells CASSLLVSGRPDTQYF. The CDR3 nucleotides read TGTGCCAGCAGCCTGCTAGTGAGCGGGAGGCCAGATACGCAGTATTTT.

The chain employs TRBV18 and TRBJ2-2; D not certain. Germline V gene data show CDR1 as KGHSH and CDR2 as LQKENI. This CDR3 has 13 residues. V dropped 3 bases and J dropped 4 bases, with 6 bases sitting between them. Here the CDR3 DNA reads TGTGCCAGCTCACCGGGTTTCACCGGGGAGCTGTTTTTT. Protein product: CASSPGFTGELFF.

V gene TRBV18 combines with J gene TRBJ1-3; D is possibly TRBD1 (6 bases). V was shortened by 4 bases and J by 5 bases, with 15 bases between the two germline ends. The CDR3 spans 15 residues. Germline V gene sequence: CDR1 KGHSH, CDR2 LQKENI. The DNA for the CDR3 is TGTGCCAGCTCACAATCGACAGGAGGGCGAAACACCATATATTTT. Translated, it gives CASSQSTGGRNTIYF.

As for this clone: At one boundary the junction diverges from the germline segment, which might be a read error. The chain combines TRBV29-1 with TRBJ1-5; D might be TRBD1 (5 bases). Germline assignment: CDR1 SQVTM and CDR2 ANQGSEA. The CDR3 loop spans 13 amino acids. This CDR3 is CSVEGRGNQPQHF. CDR3 sequence (DNA): TGCAGCGTGGAAGGGAGGGGAAATCAGCCCCAGCATTTT.

In this sample, this clone turned up once. The chain carries TRBV7-2 and TRBJ2-5; 15 nucleotides align to TRBD2. Trimming took 5 bases from V and 5 from J; bases not matched to a gene: 12. This CDR3 is built from 18 residues. Germline-derived CDR1 and CDR2 are SGHTA and FQGNSA. Here the CDR3 reads CASSRQGTSGRSRETQYF. CDR3 DNA: TGTGCCAGCAGCAGACAGGGGACTAGCGGGAGGTCACGGGAGACCCAGTACTTC.